These 22 T cell receptor beta chains came from one sample sequenced in a study of CD8 T cells in Susac syndrome. With random hexamers, reverse transcription was performed on roughly 0.5 to 1 ug of RNA. TCRdb re-called the immunoSEQ multiplex PCR reads with MiXCR, one entry per CDR3 protein. Among some 400,000 distinct CDR3 sequences, approximately 85% were seen once, and the ten largest hold about 0.12%. Sequencing was performed on CD8+ T cells from PBMCs. These TCRs come from a human donor with multiple sclerosis.

CDR3 sequence reads: CASSPDREIQPQHF. The CDR3 coding sequence is TGTGCCAGCAGTCCGGACAGGGAGATTCAGCCCCAGCATTTT. The rearrangement joins TRBV2 to TRBJ1-5, with TRBD1 matching 8 bases. The CDR3 has 14 residues. Germline lookup yields CDR1 SNHLY and CDR2 FYNNEI. The V gene end was trimmed by 5 bases and the J gene end by 6 bases; junction bases not matched to a gene: 6.

Note on this clonotype: One junction end disagrees with the germline gene, perhaps due to a read error. The V and J genes are TRBV2 and TRBJ1-5; the match to TRBD1 covers 8 bases. The CDR3 contains 16 residues. Germline assignment: CDR1 SNHLY and CDR2 FYNNEI. CDR3 nucleotide sequence: TGTGTCAGCAGTGACTCCAGGGGGCTGGTTGGGCAGCCCCAGCATTTT. Its translation is CVSSDSRGLVGQPQHF. Full variable domain (remainder filled in from reference TRBV2 and TRBJ1-5): EPEVTQTPSHQVTQMGQEVILRCVPISNHLYFYWYRQILGQKVEFLVSFYNNEISEKSEIFDDQFSVERPDGSNFTLKIRSTKLEDSAMYFCVSSDSRGLVGQPQHFGDGTRLSIL.

V usage is TRBV9 and J usage is TRBJ2-5; no clear D gene. This CDR3 spans 14 amino acids. CDR1 and CDR2 (germline): SGDLS, YYNGEE. Trimming removed 3 bases from V and 2 bases from J, with 11 bases in between. The CDR3 region is CASSDRKSQETQYF. As DNA, the CDR3 is TGTGCCAGCAGCGACAGAAAGAGTCAAGAGACCCAGTACTTC.

The V gene is TRBV19, the J gene TRBJ2-1; TRBD2 agrees at 8 bases. The CDR3 loop spans 16 amino acids. Germline V gives CDR1 LNHDA, CDR2 SQIVND (reference sequence). Germline trimming cut 3 bases from V and 0 bases from J; bases unmatched to any gene: 4. The CDR3 nucleotides read TGTGCCAGTAGTATGAGCGGGGGCCTCTCCTACAATGAGCAGTTCTTC. Translation gives CASSMSGGLSYNEQFF.

V is TRBV6-1 and J is TRBJ2-4; no reliable D call. Germline loops: CDR1 MNHNS, CDR2 SASEGT. This CDR3 contains 17 residues. V lost 3 bases and J lost 3, with 18 bases in between. The CDR3 reads CASSDPPGIFYKNIQYF. The CDR3 DNA sequence: TGTGCCAGCAGTGACCCGCCAGGTATCTTCTACAAAAACATTCAGTACTTC.

This rearrangement joins TRBV19 to TRBJ1-1, with 10 bases that match TRBD1. Germline V gene lookup returns CDR1 LNHDA and CDR2 SQIVND (reference sequence). CDR3 size: 15 residues. J gave up 4 bases and V 0 bases, and 2 bases lay outside the gene matches. CDR3 nucleotide sequence: TGTGCCAGTAGTATAGAAGGGACAGGGGTCACTGAAGCTTTCTTT. Translation gives CASSIEGTGVTEAFF.

The chain recombines TRBV11-2 with TRBJ2-1; D may correspond to TRBD1 or TRBD2 (5 bases each). Germline assignment: CDR1 SGHAT and CDR2 FQNNGV. The V end was cut by 5 bases, the J end by 4 bases, with 24 bases between. CDR3 length: 18 residues. The CDR3 sequence: CASSPGTVVLEPYNEQFF. CDR3 bases: TGTGCCAGCAGCCCCGGGACGGTGGTTTTGGAGCCGTACAATGAGCAGTTCTTC. The complete variable domain, with remaining parts taken from reference TRBV11-2 and TRBJ2-1, reads EAGVAQSPRYKIIEKRQSVAFWCNPISGHATLYWYQQILGQGPKLLIQFQNNGVVDDSQLPKDRFSAERLKGVDSTLKIQPAKLEDSAVYLCASSPGTVVLEPYNEQFFGPGTRLTVL.

The chain couples TRBV2 to TRBJ1-2; TRBD1 agrees at 7 bases. CDR1 is SNHLY and CDR2 is FYNNEI in the germline V gene. The CDR3 runs 15 residues. V lost 4 bases, J lost 4 bases, and 9 bases stayed unmatched. CDR3 nucleotide sequence: TGTGCCAGCAGTGCCTCGGGACAGAACTTCTATGGCTACACCTTC. Protein product: CASSASGQNFYGYTF.

V and J are TRBV7-9 and TRBJ1-2; unclear D gene. CDR1 and CDR2 (germline): SEHNR, FQNEAQ (reference sequence). The CDR3 totals 15 residues. V shed 4 bases and J shed 4 bases, with 16 bases lying between them. This CDR3 is CASSSDGTDPYGYTF. CDR3 coding DNA: TGTGCCAGCAGCTCGGACGGAACCGACCCCTATGGCTACACCTTC.

CDR3 in DNA: TGTGCCAGCTCGGGTGGGGAGACTAGCGGCTCCGGGGAGCTGTTTTTT. Protein product: CASSGGETSGSGELFF. The V call is TRBV3-1, the J call TRBJ2-2, with 9 nucleotides matching TRBD2. The CDR3 is made up of 16 amino acids. The V gene's germline CDR1 is LGHDT and CDR2 YNNKEL (reference sequence). V was clipped by 8 bases and J by 6 bases; unmatched bases: 13.

The chain has TRBV30 and TRBJ2-7; D perhaps matches TRBD2 (6 bases). The V and J ends lost 3 bases and 3 bases respectively, with 6 bases between them. From germline, CDR1 is GTSNPN and CDR2 SVGIG (reference sequence). CDR3 length: 11 amino acids. CDR3 bases: TGTGCCTGGAGGGGGGGCTACGAGCAGTACTTC. It yields the protein CAWRGGYEQYF.

V usage is TRBV6-1 and J usage is TRBJ2-5; no definite D call. This CDR3 is built from 14 residues. Germline CDR1 is MNHNS and CDR2 is SASEGT. V lost 1 base, J lost 2 bases, and 8 bases lay in between. In DNA form, the CDR3 reads TGTGCCAGCAGTGAAGGGGCCGCACAAGAGACCCAGTACTTC. It codes for CASSEGAAQETQYF.

This chain connects TRBV18 to TRBJ2-5, with 7 positions matching TRBD1. The V gene end was trimmed by 4 bases and the J gene end by 5 bases; junction bases not matched to a gene: 4. The CDR3 loop spans 13 amino acids. Germline lookup yields CDR1 KGHSH and CDR2 LQKENI. The CDR3 reads CASSREGAETQYF. In DNA form, the CDR3 reads TGTGCCAGCTCACGAGAGGGGGCGGAGACCCAGTACTTC.

The rearrangement links TRBV27 to TRBJ2-1; TRBD2 is a possible D gene (5 bases). V shed 5 bases and J shed 3 bases, with 20 bases lying between them. This CDR3 is 17 amino acids long. Germline CDR1 reads MNHEY; CDR2 reads SMNVEV (reference sequence). The CDR3 is CASSPYGMEAIYNEQFF. CDR3 bases: TGTGCCAGCAGTCCCTATGGGATGGAGGCGATCTACAATGAGCAGTTCTTC.

The V and J genes are TRBV7-3 and TRBJ2-1; 7 bases are a match to TRBD2. Germline loops: CDR1 SGHTA, CDR2 FQGTGA. This CDR3 contains 15 residues. With 1 base clipped from V and 7 bases from J, the junction kept 7 bases outside the gene matches. The DNA of the CDR3 is TGTGCCAGCAGCTTAAGCGGGAGCCTAGTGAATGAGCAGTTCTTC. It yields the protein CASSLSGSLVNEQFF. Looking up the rest from reference TRBV7-3 and TRBJ2-1 gives the full variable domain: GAGVSQTPSNKVTEKGKYVELRCDPISGHTALYWYRQSLGQGPEFLIYFQGTGAADDSGLPNDRFFAVRPEGSVSTLKIQRTERGDSAVYLCASSLSGSLVNEQFFGPGTRLTVL.

This sequence joins TRBV5-1 and TRBJ2-7; 11 bases match TRBD1. Per germline, CDR1 SGHRS and CDR2 YFSETQ. This CDR3 spans 15 amino acids. Germline trimming cut 5 bases from V and 3 bases from J; bases unmatched to any gene: 7. The CDR3 nucleotides read TGCGCCAGCAGGGACGGGACAGGGGGGTTCTACGAGCAGTACTTC. Amino acid sequence: CASRDGTGGFYEQYF. The full variable domain, with the rest looked up from reference TRBV5-1 and TRBJ2-7, is KAGVTQTPRYLIKTRGQQVTLSCSPISGHRSVSWYQQTPGQGLQFLFEYFSETQRNKGNFPGRFSGRQFSNSRSEMNVSTLELGDSALYLCASRDGTGGFYEQYFGPGTRLTVT.

The CDR3 nucleotides read TGTGCCAGCACCCGGGACTTCGGGTCTGACGAGCAGTACTTC. Its protein product is CASTRDFGSDEQYF. The V gene is TRBV9, the J gene TRBJ2-7; weak D call: TRBD2 (6 bases). The V and J ends lost 6 bases and 5 bases respectively, with 18 bases between them. This CDR3 has 14 residues. Looked up from germline, CDR1 is SGDLS and CDR2 is YYNGEE.

This clonotype was picked up one time. V is TRBV4-1 and J is TRBJ1-3; 12 bases are a match to TRBD1. V shed 3 bases and J 2 bases; nucleotides not matched to a gene: 11. The CDR3 length is 19 residues. CDR1 MGHRA and CDR2 YSYEKL come from the germline V gene. The CDR3 sequence is CASSHGPGTGGAAGNTIYF. The CDR3 DNA sequence: TGCGCCAGCAGCCACGGTCCCGGGACAGGGGGCGCGGCTGGAAACACCATATATTTT.

V usage is TRBV15 and J usage is TRBJ1-5, with D hard to call. The CDR3 covers 15 residues. V dropped 2 bases and J dropped 1 base, with 9 bases sitting between them. Looked up from germline, CDR1 is LNHNV and CDR2 is YYDKDF (reference sequence). CDR3 residues: CATSRQSTSNQPQHF. In DNA form, the CDR3 reads TGTGCCACCAGCAGACAGAGTACGAGCAATCAGCCCCAGCATTTT.

V gene TRBV28 combines with J gene TRBJ1-6, with 8 bases lining up with TRBD1. This CDR3 has 16 amino acids. J was trimmed by 7 bases and V by 5 bases; bases with no gene match: 10. Germline CDR1 is MDHEN and CDR2 is SYDVKM. CDR3 coding DNA: TGTGCCAGCAGTCCTAATTGGACAGGGATGAATTCACCCCTCCACTTT. It specifies CASSPNWTGMNSPLHF.

J is TRBJ2-7 and V is TRBV30; no definite D call. Per the germline V gene, CDR1 is GTSNPN and CDR2 is SVGIG (reference sequence). The CDR3 length is 12 residues. Deletions cut 2 bases from V and 2 bases from J, with 7 bases between. CDR3 in DNA: TGTGCCTGGAGTATAGAGACCTACGAGCAGTACTTC. Encoded protein: CAWSIETYEQYF.

This clonotype was observed a handful of times. This chain uses TRBV19 with TRBJ2-7, with D maybe TRBD2 (5 bases). The CDR3 consists of 11 residues. Germline CDR1 LNHDA, CDR2 SQIVND (reference sequence). The V gene lost 7 bases and the J gene lost 7 bases, with 11 bases spanning the gap. The CDR3 DNA follows: TGTGCCAGTACAGAGGGCCGGGAGCAGTACTTC. This translates into CASTEGREQYF.